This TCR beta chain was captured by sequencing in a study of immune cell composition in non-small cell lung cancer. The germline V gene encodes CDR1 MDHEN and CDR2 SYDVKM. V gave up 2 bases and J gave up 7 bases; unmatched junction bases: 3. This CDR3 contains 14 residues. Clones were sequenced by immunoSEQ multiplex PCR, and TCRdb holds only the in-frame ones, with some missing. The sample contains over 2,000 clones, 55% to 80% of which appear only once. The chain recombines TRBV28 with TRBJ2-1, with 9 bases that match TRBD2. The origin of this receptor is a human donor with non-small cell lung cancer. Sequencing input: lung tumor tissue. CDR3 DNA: TGTGCCAGCAGTTTAATAGCGGGAGTTAATGAGCAGTTCTTC. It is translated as CASSLIAGVNEQFF.